This record concerns one T cell receptor beta chain sequence. The antigen is undetermined. The data are from a study of cytomegalovirus exposure and HLA in healthy donors. PCR was performed using 60 Vbeta and 13 Jbeta primers. Produced via immunoSEQ multiplex PCR; TCRdb's table is partial and in-frame only. The profile shows some 130,000 clones, roughly 80% of them singletons. Trimming stripped 2 bases from V and 8 bases from J, with 16 bases between. This CDR3 is built from 14 residues. Germline V gives CDR1 GTSNPN, CDR2 SVGIG (reference sequence). Whole-study findings and limits: Researchers counted around 150 TCR beta chains as cytomegalovirus-associated. Later examination showed HLA-associated TCR beta chains had greater clonal expansion than equally common others. Looking again later, the authors saw that most CMV-associated TCR beta chains seemed HLA-restricted.

Sequencing was done on a sample of PBMCs. The source of this sequence is a male donor in good health and CMV-seronegative. The V gene is TRBV30, the J gene TRBJ1-3, with TRBD1 as a possible D gene (5 bases). CDR3 residues: CAWSFKGDRDTIYF. CDR3 DNA: TGTGCCTGGAGTTTTAAAGGGGATAGGGACACCATATATTTT.